The 7 T cell receptor beta chains in this list originate from one sample, sequenced in a study of shared clonotypes between healthy human individuals. Some clones are missing from TCRdb's copy, which holds only in-frame ones; the method was immunoSEQ multiplex PCR. This sample has about 1 million clones, with around four fifths found just once. Material for sequencing was memory CD4+ T cells sorted from blood. The subset denotes: CD45RA-negative fraction. These receptors all come from a man aged 18-30 years in good health.

Points on this clone: Given a far larger clone just one base away, this is likely a sequencing read error. The V and J genes are TRBV7-9 and TRBJ1-2; unclear D gene. The CDR3 sequence is 14 residues long. Germline V lookup: CDR1 SEHNR, CDR2 FQNEAQ (reference sequence). The DNA of the CDR3 is TGTGCCAGCAGCTTAGTGTCCACAAACTGTGGCTACACCTTC. Translating it yields CASSLVSTNCGYTF.

The chain links TRBV4-2 to TRBJ1-5; maybe TRBD1 (6 bases). Trimming cost V 0 bases and J 6 bases, with 18 bases left between them. The germline V gene has CDR1 LGHNA and CDR2 YNFKEQ. The CDR3 is 17 residues long. CDR3 residues: CASSQDDGGGGLQPQHF. In DNA form, the CDR3 reads TGTGCCAGCAGCCAAGATGATGGAGGGGGGGGGCTTCAGCCCCAGCATTTT.

Note on this clone: This CDR3 is also generated by other DNA sequences in the sample. The chain employs TRBV5-1 and TRBJ2-2; perhaps TRBD1 as D (5 bases). CDR1 is SGHRS, CDR2 YFSETQ, per germline. The CDR3 loop spans 13 amino acids. V lost 2 bases and J lost 5, with 7 bases in between. The CDR3 DNA reads TGCGCCAGCAGCTTTCAGGGAACCGGGGAGCTGTTTTTT. Encoded protein: CASSFQGTGELFF.

The rearrangement uses TRBV28 and TRBJ1-6; D is perhaps TRBD1 (6 bases). Trimming removed 5 bases from V and 7 bases from J, with 15 bases in between. Looked up from germline, CDR1 is MDHEN and CDR2 is SYDVKM. CDR3 size: 15 residues. The CDR3 region is CASSPPDSSNSPLHF. Written as DNA, the CDR3 is TGTGCCAGCAGTCCCCCGGACAGCTCGAATTCACCCCTCCACTTT. The full variable domain, in which reference TRBV28 and TRBJ1-6 provide the parts outside the CDR3, is DVKVTQSSRYLVKRTGEKVFLECVQDMDHENMFWYRQDPGLGLRLIYFSYDVKMKEKGDIPEGYSVSREKKERFSLILESASTNQTSMYLCASSPPDSSNSPLHFGNGTRLTVT.

J is TRBJ1-4 and V is TRBV29-1; possible D gene TRBD1, 6 bases. V dropped 7 bases and J dropped 0 bases, with 12 bases sitting between them. This CDR3 is 14 amino acids long. Germline assignment: CDR1 SQVTM and CDR2 ANQGSEA. CDR3 nucleotide sequence: TGCAGCGGCCGGGGGGCCGCAACTAATGAAAAACTGTTTTTT. Encoded protein: CSGRGAATNEKLFF.

Worth noting for this clone: Other DNA sequences in the same sample also yield this CDR3. V and J are TRBV19 and TRBJ1-1, with no clear D. Germline V gene data show CDR1 as LNHDA and CDR2 as SQIVND (reference sequence). The CDR3 has 13 amino acids. Trimming cost V 4 bases and J 0 bases, with 6 bases left between them. The CDR3 is CASSKNMNTEAFF. As DNA, the CDR3 is TGTGCCAGTAGTAAAAACATGAACACTGAAGCTTTCTTT.

The chain links TRBV9 to TRBJ2-7, with TRBD1 matching 7 bases. The CDR3 sequence is 14 residues long. Germline CDR1 reads SGDLS; CDR2 reads YYNGEE. J was trimmed by 6 bases and V by 3 bases; bases with no gene match: 9. CDR3 DNA: TGTGCCAGCAGCGCTTTGAGGGACAGCTCCGAGCAGTACTTC. It yields the protein CASSALRDSSEQYF.